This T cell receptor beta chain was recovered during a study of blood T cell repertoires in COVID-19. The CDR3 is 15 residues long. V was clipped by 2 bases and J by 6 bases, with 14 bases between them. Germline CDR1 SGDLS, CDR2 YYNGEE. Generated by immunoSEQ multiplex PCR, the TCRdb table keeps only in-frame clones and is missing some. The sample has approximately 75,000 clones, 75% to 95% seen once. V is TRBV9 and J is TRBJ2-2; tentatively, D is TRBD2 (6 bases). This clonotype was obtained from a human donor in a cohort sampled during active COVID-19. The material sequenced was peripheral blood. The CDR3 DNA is TGTGCCAGCAGCGTTAATACAGGAGGGGCCGGGGAGCTGTTTTTT. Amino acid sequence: CASSVNTGGAGELFF.